The clone carrying this T cell receptor (beta chain) was seen a handful of times. The sample is drawn from a study of blood T cell repertoires in COVID-19. Study details: Sources were T cells, B-cell-depleted T cells, or PBMCs; the material itself was cDNA or gDNA.

Between the trimmed V and J ends, which lost 5 bases and 2 bases, there was a span of 7 bases. Germline V gene data show CDR1 as SGHVS and CDR2 as FQNEAQ. This CDR3 contains 12 residues. Original handling: It was from reference gene primer amplification that nucleated cell counts were estimated. TCRdb's table, derived via immunoSEQ multiplex PCR, lists solely in-frame clones and lacks some. That table supplies the V and J calls and clone size; D and trimming were determined from the DNA. The sample holds around 140,000 clones, under 90% seen once. V gene TRBV7-8 combines with J gene TRBJ2-7; D remains unclear. This receptor was obtained from a man between 65 and 80 years old who had recovered from COVID-19. The source material was peripheral blood. The CDR3 sequence: CASSPTTYEQYF. The CDR3 DNA is TGTGCCAGCAGCCCGACAACCTACGAGCAGTACTTC.